These 2 T cell receptor beta chains were sequenced from one sample in a study of siplizumab effects on memory and regulatory T cells. Profiled with immunoSEQ multiplex PCR; TCRdb holds only in-frame clones, not every one. The sample carries approximately 100,000 clones, 85% to 95% recorded once. The source material was Tregs sorted from blood. These receptors were taken from a human donor in good health.

The chain recombines TRBV27 with TRBJ2-6; 7 bases match TRBD1. V was pared by 5 bases and J by 0 bases, with 7 bases of the junction left unmatched. This CDR3 is 17 amino acids long. The germline V gene encodes CDR1 MNHEY and CDR2 SMNVEV (reference sequence). The CDR3 loop is CASSRGRGTSGANVLTF. The CDR3 bases are TGTGCCAGCAGTAGGGGCAGGGGGACCTCTGGGGCCAACGTCCTGACTTTC.

The V and J genes are TRBV20-1 and TRBJ1-2; possible D gene TRBD1, 5 bases. Trimming removed 6 bases at V and 13 bases at J, with 9 bases between. There are 8 residues in the CDR3. Germline values: CDR1 DFQATT, CDR2 SNEGSKA (reference sequence). DNA for the CDR3: TGCAGTGCCCGGGGGGGCACCTTC. This translates into CSARGGTF.